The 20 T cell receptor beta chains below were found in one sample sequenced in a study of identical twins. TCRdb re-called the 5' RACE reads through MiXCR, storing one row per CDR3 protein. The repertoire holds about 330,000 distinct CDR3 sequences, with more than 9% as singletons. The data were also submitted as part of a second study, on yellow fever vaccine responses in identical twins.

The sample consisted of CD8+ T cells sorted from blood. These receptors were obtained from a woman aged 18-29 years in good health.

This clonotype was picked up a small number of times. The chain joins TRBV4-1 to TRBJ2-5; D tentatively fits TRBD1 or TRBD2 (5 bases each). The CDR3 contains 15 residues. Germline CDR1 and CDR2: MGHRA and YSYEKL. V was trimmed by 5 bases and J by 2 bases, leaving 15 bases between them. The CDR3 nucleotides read TGCGCCAGCAGCAGCCGGATGGGGGAGCAAGAGACCCAGTACTTC. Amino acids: CASSSRMGEQETQYF.

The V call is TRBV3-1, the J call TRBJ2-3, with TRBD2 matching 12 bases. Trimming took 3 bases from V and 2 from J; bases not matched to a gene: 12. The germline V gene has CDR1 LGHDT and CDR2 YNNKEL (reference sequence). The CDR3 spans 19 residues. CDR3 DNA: TGTGCCAGCAGCCACATGACTAGCGGGGGCACCGAGTACACAGATACGCAGTATTTT. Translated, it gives CASSHMTSGGTEYTDTQYF.

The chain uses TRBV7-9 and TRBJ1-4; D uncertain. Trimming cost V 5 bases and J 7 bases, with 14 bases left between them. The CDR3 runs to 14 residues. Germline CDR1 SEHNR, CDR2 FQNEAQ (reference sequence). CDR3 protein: CASSPTSRGEKLFF. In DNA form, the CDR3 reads TGTGCCAGCAGCCCCACTTCCCGGGGTGAAAAACTGTTTTTT.

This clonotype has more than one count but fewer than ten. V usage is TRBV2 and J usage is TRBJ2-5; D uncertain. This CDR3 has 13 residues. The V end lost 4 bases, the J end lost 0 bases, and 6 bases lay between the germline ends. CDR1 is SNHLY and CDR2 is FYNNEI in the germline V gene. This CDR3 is CASSGADQETQYF. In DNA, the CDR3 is TGTGCCAGCAGTGGGGCAGACCAAGAGACCCAGTACTTC.

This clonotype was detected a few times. The CDR3 reads CSVEGTSGSLSGELFF. For the CDR3, the DNA is TGCAGCGTTGAAGGGACTAGCGGGAGCCTTAGCGGGGAGCTGTTTTTT. The gene calls are TRBV29-1 and TRBJ2-2, with TRBD2 matching over 13 bases. With 1 base clipped from V and 7 bases from J, the junction kept 6 bases outside the gene matches. The germline V gene encodes CDR1 SQVTM and CDR2 ANQGSEA. The CDR3 totals 16 residues.

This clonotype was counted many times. The CDR3 region has the DNA TGCGCCAGCAGCCCGAGAGGGATGAACACTGAAGCTTTCTTT. Encoded protein: CASSPRGMNTEAFF. This chain joins TRBV5-1 and TRBJ1-1; D gene unclear. Germline CDR1 SGHRS, CDR2 YFSETQ. The CDR3 runs 14 residues. V was cut by 4 bases and J by 0 bases, with 10 bases left in between.

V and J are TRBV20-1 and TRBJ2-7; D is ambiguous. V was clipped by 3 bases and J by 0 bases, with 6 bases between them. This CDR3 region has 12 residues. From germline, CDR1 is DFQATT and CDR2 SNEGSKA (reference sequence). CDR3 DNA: TGCAGTGCTAGCGGGCCCTCCTACGAGCAGTACGTC. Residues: CSASGPSYEQYV.

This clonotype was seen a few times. The CDR3 here is CASTPGVWRESFYTDTQYF. The CDR3 DNA reads TGTGCCAGCACCCCCGGAGTCTGGCGGGAGTCCTTCTACACAGATACGCAGTATTTT. V is TRBV6-1 and J is TRBJ2-3; 7 bases match TRBD2. The CDR3 is 19 residues long. Per the germline V gene, CDR1 is MNHNS and CDR2 is SASEGT. Trimming cost V 7 bases and J 2 bases; bases outside gene matches: 21.

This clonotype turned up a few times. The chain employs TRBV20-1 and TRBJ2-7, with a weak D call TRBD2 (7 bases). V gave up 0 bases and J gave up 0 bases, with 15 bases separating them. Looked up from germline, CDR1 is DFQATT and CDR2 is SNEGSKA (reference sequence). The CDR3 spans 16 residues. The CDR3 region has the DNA TGCAGTGCTAGAGATAGGGGGAGGGATGGCTCCTACGAGCAGTACTTC. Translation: CSARDRGRDGSYEQYF.

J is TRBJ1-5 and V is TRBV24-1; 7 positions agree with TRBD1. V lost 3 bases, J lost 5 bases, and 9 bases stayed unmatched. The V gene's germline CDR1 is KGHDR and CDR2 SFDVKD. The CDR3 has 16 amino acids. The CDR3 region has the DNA TGTGCCACCAGTGATCGGAGGACAGGCCCCTATCAGCCCCAGCATTTT. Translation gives CATSDRRTGPYQPQHF.

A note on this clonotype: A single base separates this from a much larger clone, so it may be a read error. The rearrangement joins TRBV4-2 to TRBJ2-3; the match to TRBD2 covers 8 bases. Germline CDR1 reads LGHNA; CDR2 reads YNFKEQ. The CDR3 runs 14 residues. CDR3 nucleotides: TGTGCCAGCAGCCATAAGCGGGAGTCAGATGCGCAGTATTTT. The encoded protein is CASSHKRESDAQYF.

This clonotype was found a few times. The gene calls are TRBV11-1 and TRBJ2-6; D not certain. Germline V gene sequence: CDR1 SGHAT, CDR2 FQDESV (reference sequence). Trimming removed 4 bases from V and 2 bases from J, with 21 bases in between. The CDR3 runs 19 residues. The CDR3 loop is CASSSGTRSLVAGANVLTF. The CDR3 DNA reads TGTGCCAGCAGCTCCGGAACAAGATCCTTGGTAGCTGGGGCCAACGTCCTGACTTTC. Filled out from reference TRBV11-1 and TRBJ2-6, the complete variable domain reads EAEVAQSPRYKITEKSQAVAFWCDPISGHATLYWYRQILGQGPELLVQFQDESVVDDSQLPKDRFSAERLKGVDSTLKIQPAELGDSAMYLCASSSGTRSLVAGANVLTFGAGSRLTVL.

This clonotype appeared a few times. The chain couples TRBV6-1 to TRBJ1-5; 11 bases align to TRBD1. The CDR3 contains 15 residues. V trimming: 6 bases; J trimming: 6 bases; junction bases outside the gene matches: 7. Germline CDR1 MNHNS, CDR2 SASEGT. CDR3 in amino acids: CASSHGGQGGQPQHF. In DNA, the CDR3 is TGTGCCAGCAGCCATGGGGGACAGGGGGGTCAGCCCCAGCATTTT.

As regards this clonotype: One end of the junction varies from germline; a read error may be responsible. The CDR3 is CASSPSGGATDKQYF. As DNA, the CDR3 is TGTGCCAGCAGCCCATCCGGGGGGGCCACAGATAAGCAGTATTTT. The V gene is TRBV7-9, the J gene TRBJ2-3, with 8 positions matching TRBD2. CDR1 is SEHNR and CDR2 is FQNEAQ in the germline V gene (reference sequence). The CDR3 runs 15 residues.

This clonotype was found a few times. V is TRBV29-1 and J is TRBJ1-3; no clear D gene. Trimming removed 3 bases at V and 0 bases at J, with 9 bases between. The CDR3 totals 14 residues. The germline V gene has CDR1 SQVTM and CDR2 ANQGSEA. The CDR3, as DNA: TGCAGCGTTGACACGGCCGGCTCTGGAAACACCATATATTTT. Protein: CSVDTAGSGNTIYF.

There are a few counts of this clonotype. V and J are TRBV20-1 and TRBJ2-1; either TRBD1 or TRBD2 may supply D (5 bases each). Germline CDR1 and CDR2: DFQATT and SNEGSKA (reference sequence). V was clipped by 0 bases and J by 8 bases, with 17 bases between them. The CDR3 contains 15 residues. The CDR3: CSARDSPRGADEQFF. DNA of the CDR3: TGCAGTGCTAGAGACTCCCCTAGAGGGGCCGATGAGCAGTTCTTC.

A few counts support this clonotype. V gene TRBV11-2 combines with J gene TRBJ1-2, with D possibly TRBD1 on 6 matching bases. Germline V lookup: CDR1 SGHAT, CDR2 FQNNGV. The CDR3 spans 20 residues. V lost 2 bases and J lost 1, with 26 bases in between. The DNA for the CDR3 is TGTGCCAGCAGCTTATACCCGAATACGACAGGAAGGGAGGATAACTATGGCTACACCTTC. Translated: CASSLYPNTTGREDNYGYTF.

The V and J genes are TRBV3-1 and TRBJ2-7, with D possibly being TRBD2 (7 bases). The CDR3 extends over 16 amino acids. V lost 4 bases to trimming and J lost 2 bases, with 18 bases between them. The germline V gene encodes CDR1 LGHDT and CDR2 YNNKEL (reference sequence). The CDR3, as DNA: TGTGCCAGCAGCCCGCCCGGAGGGGGGGGGGCCTACGAGCAGTACTTC. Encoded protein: CASSPPGGGGAYEQYF.

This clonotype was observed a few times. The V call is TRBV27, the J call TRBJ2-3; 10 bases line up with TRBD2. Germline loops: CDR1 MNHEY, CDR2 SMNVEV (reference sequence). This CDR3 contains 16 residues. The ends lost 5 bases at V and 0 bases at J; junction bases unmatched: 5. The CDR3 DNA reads TGTGCCAGCAGTGCCTTAGCGGGAGGTAGCACAGATACGCAGTATTTT. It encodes CASSALAGGSTDTQYF.

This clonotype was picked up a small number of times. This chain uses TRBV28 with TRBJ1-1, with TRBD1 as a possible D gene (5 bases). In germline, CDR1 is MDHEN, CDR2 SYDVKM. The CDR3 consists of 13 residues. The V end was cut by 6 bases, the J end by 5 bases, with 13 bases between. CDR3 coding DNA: TGTGCCAGCAGCCTTTTTGGGGGGACTGAAGCTTTCTTT. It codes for CASSLFGGTEAFF.